The 26 T cell receptor beta chains in this list originate from one sample, sequenced in a study of human T cells and chemical hapten exposure. As for time point: patch test 1, 2 weeks after DPC sensitization. Described treatment: therapeutic diphenylcyclopropenone sensitization with weekly scalp DPC. TCRdb reprocessed the RACE reads with MiXCR, giving one entry per CDR3 protein. The sample lists about 60,000 distinct CDR3 sequences, 9.3% occurring once. This specimen was whole blood, taken in connection with sensitization to the hapten diphenylcyclopropenone (DPC). All receptors come from a woman in her forties with alopecia areata. Some clones in this sample may be carry-over from other donors' samples.

This clonotype was recorded many times. The chain employs TRBV20-1 and TRBJ2-3, with a weak D call TRBD2 (7 bases). Per the germline V gene, CDR1 is DFQATT and CDR2 is SNEGSKA (reference sequence). V lost 6 bases, J lost 6 bases, and 22 bases lay in between. The CDR3 is 15 residues long. In nucleotides, the CDR3 is TGCAGTGCCGGAGTAGGGGGGGCGGGCGCTGATACGCAGTATTTT. Translated, it gives CSAGVGGAGADTQYF.

This clonotype was counted at least ten times. The CDR3 DNA reads TGTGCCAGCTCACCGGGACACACGAGGGATGAAAAACTGTTTTTT. Protein: CASSPGHTRDEKLFF. The V gene is TRBV18, the J gene TRBJ1-4; D perhaps matches TRBD1 (6 bases). Per the germline V gene, CDR1 is KGHSH and CDR2 is LQKENI. This CDR3 is 15 amino acids long. The V end lost 3 bases, the J end lost 6 bases, and 14 bases lay between the germline ends.

This clonotype appeared many times. The chain couples TRBV30 to TRBJ1-6; a weak D match, TRBD1 (5 bases). Germline V CDR1 and CDR2: GTSNPN, SVGIG (reference sequence). V lost 7 bases to trimming and J lost 7 bases, with 11 bases between them. The CDR3 has 12 amino acids. The CDR3 sequence: CAYSGGNSPLHF. As DNA, the CDR3 is TGTGCCTATTCGGGGGGGAATTCACCCCTCCACTTT. The variable domain in full, with the rest retrieved from reference TRBV30 and TRBJ1-6, is SQTIHQWPATLVQPVGSPLSLECTVEGTSNPNLYWYRQAAGRGLQLLFYSVGIGQISSEVPQNLSASRPQDRQFILSSKKLLLSDSGFYLCAYSGGNSPLHFGNGTRLTVT.

V is TRBV3-1 and J is TRBJ2-7; D not resolved. The germline gives CDR1 LGHDT, CDR2 YNNKEL (reference sequence). This CDR3 has 15 amino acids. V lost 2 bases and J lost 5, with 16 bases in between. CDR3 DNA sequence: TGTGCCAGCAGCCAATCGACGTCTAGACGACACGAGCAGTACTTC. Its translation: CASSQSTSRRHEQYF.

The rearrangement uses TRBV7-9 and TRBJ2-1, with no clear D. V was cut by 1 base and J by 2 bases, with 6 bases left in between. In germline, CDR1 is SEHNR, CDR2 FQNEAQ (reference sequence). The CDR3 is 14 amino acids. CDR3 sequence: CASSLEDTYNEQFF. The CDR3 DNA reads as TGTGCCAGCAGCTTAGAGGATACCTACAATGAGCAGTTCTTC. Filled out from reference TRBV7-9 and TRBJ2-1, the complete variable domain reads DTGVSQNPRHKITKRGQNVTFRCDPISEHNRLYWYRQTLGQGPEFLTYFQNEAQLEKSRLLSDRFSAERPKGSFSTLEIQRTEQGDSAMYLCASSLEDTYNEQFFGPGTRLTVL.

V is TRBV2 and J is TRBJ1-6; no definite D call. Germline loops: CDR1 SNHLY, CDR2 FYNNEI. This CDR3 is 14 amino acids long. Trimming shortened V by 5 bases and J by 7 bases, and 12 bases separated the two germline ends. The CDR3, as DNA: TGTGCCAGCAGTAGGGCAGGTCGAAATTCACCCCTCCACTTT. Translation: CASSRAGRNSPLHF.

Notes on this clonotype: This clone may be a read error of a much larger clone one base away. This sequence joins TRBV6-5 and TRBJ2-6, with D perhaps being TRBD1 or TRBD2 (5 bases each). The germline gives CDR1 MNHEY, CDR2 SVGAGI. This CDR3 is 18 amino acids long. CDR3 in amino acids: CASSYLFLARSGANVLSF. As DNA, the CDR3 is TGTGCCAGCAGTTACCTTTTCCTAGCCCGCTCTGGGGCCAACGTCCTGTCTTTC.

This clonotype was detected only a few times. This chain joins TRBV7-2 and TRBJ1-6; D unresolved. Trimming took off 5 bases at V and 6 bases at J, with 8 bases between the two ends. CDR1 and CDR2 from the germline V gene are SGHTA and FQGNSA. This CDR3 region has 13 residues. Written as DNA, the CDR3 is TGTGCCAGCAGCAGGACGGCTAATTCACCCCTCCACTTT. Its translation: CASSRTANSPLHF. The whole variable domain, remainder taken from reference TRBV7-2 and TRBJ1-6, is GAGVSQSPSNKVTEKGKDVELRCDPISGHTALYWYRQSLGQGLEFLIYFQGNSAPDKSGLPSDRFSAERTGGSVSTLTIQRTQQEDSAVYLCASSRTANSPLHFGNGTRLTVT.

This clonotype was found many times. The V call is TRBV18, the J call TRBJ1-2; 8 bases are a match to TRBD1. V lost 1 base, J lost 7 bases, and 2 bases stayed unmatched. This CDR3 has 13 amino acids. Per germline, CDR1 KGHSH and CDR2 LQKENI. CDR3 DNA sequence: TGTGCCAGCTCACCACTGGACAGGGCTGGCTACACCTTC. Protein product: CASSPLDRAGYTF. The full variable domain, rest sourced from reference TRBV18 and TRBJ1-2, is NAGVMQNPRHLVRRRGQEARLRCSPMKGHSHVYWYRQLPEEGLKFMVYLQKENIIDESGMPKERFSAEFPKEGPSILRIQQVVRGDSAAYFCASSPLDRAGYTFGSGTRLTVV.

This clonotype showed up just once. The gene calls are TRBV5-1 and TRBJ2-2; the D is unclear. The CDR3 has 13 amino acids. The V and J ends lost 4 bases and 4 bases respectively, with 8 bases between them. Germline CDR1 is SGHRS and CDR2 is YFSETQ. CDR3 DNA: TGCGCCAGCAGCCTTGACTCCACCGGGGAGCTGTTTTTT. Encoded protein: CASSLDSTGELFF. Combining the CDR3 with reference TRBV5-1 and TRBJ2-2 gives the whole variable domain KAGVTQTPRYLIKTRGQQVTLSCSPISGHRSVSWYQQTPGQGLQFLFEYFSETQRNKGNFPGRFSGRQFSNSRSEMNVSTLELGDSALYLCASSLDSTGELFFGEGSRLTVL.

The rearrangement uses TRBV29-1 and TRBJ2-3; D unclear. This CDR3 region has 11 residues. Per the germline V gene, CDR1 is SQVTM and CDR2 is ANQGSEA. The CDR3 protein is CSYWMGDTQYF. Here the CDR3 DNA reads TGCAGTTACTGGATGGGTGATACGCAGTATTTT.

This clonotype has more than one count but fewer than ten. The chain joins TRBV27 to TRBJ2-3; 15 nucleotides match TRBD2. CDR1 MNHEY and CDR2 SMNVEV come from the germline V gene (reference sequence). This CDR3 comprises 16 residues. The V and J ends lost 5 bases and 4 bases, in that order; junction bases with no gene match: 4. CDR3 residues: CASSTGLAGGSDTQYF. For the CDR3, the DNA is TGTGCCAGCAGTACGGGACTAGCGGGGGGATCAGATACGCAGTATTTT.

This clonotype has at least ten counts. The V and J genes are TRBV7-2 and TRBJ2-1; no clear D gene. V gave up 5 bases and J gave up 7 bases, with 6 bases separating them. CDR3 size: 11 residues. The germline CDR1 and CDR2 sequences are SGHTA and FQGNSA. The CDR3 DNA sequence: TGTGCCAGCAGCCCCAGGAATGAGCAGTTCTTC. Translation: CASSPRNEQFF.

The sample holds many counts of this clonotype. The chain is built from TRBV6-1 and TRBJ1-5; no clear D. The CDR3 loop spans 15 amino acids. Trimming pared 6 bases from V and 1 base from J, leaving 13 bases between. Germline V gene data show CDR1 as MNHNS and CDR2 as SASEGT. As DNA, the CDR3 is TGTGCCAGCAGCCGAGACCCGGGGAGCAATCAGCCCCAGCATTTT. This translates into CASSRDPGSNQPQHF.

The chain is built from TRBV7-2 and TRBJ2-1; D unclear. CDR1 and CDR2 (germline): SGHTA, FQGNSA. The ends were cut back, 5 bases at V and 3 bases at J, with 5 bases in the middle. The CDR3 runs 12 residues. In DNA form, the CDR3 reads TGTGCCAGCAGCCCCGGCTACAATGAGCAGTTCTTC. Protein: CASSPGYNEQFF.

This clonotype appeared many times. The chain recombines TRBV7-9 with TRBJ2-3, with 11 bases identical to TRBD1. The ends lost 0 bases at V and 2 bases at J; junction bases unmatched: 13. Germline assignment: CDR1 SEHNR and CDR2 FQNEAQ (reference sequence). CDR3 size: 20 residues. The CDR3: CASSLAGFVSGQGDTDTQYF. DNA for the CDR3: TGTGCCAGCAGCTTAGCAGGCTTTGTTTCGGGACAGGGGGACACAGATACGCAGTATTTT. The variable domain in full, with the rest retrieved from reference TRBV7-9 and TRBJ2-3, is DTGVSQNPRHKITKRGQNVTFRCDPISEHNRLYWYRQTLGQGPEFLTYFQNEAQLEKSRLLSDRFSAERPKGSFSTLEIQRTEQGDSAMYLCASSLAGFVSGQGDTDTQYFGPGTRLTVL.

This clonotype was picked up a small number of times. This rearrangement joins TRBV7-9 to TRBJ1-1; D is perhaps TRBD1 (5 bases). The V gene lost 5 bases and the J gene lost 4 bases, with 11 bases spanning the gap. Germline CDR1 is SEHNR and CDR2 is FQNEAQ (reference sequence). The CDR3 consists of 13 residues. CDR3 in amino acids: CASSSSGGTEAFF. The CDR3, as DNA: TGTGCCAGCAGCAGCAGTGGGGGCACTGAAGCTTTCTTT.

This clonotype was counted ten times or more. The chain combines TRBV12-3 or TRBV12-4 with TRBJ2-3; TRBD2 agrees at 8 bases. This CDR3 contains 18 residues. The V segment lost 3 bases and the J segment 2 bases; nucleotides outside the gene matches: 13. The CDR3 sequence is CASSFRGGRGRYTDTQYF. The CDR3, as DNA: TGTGCCAGCAGTTTCCGGGGGGGCCGGGGCCGATACACAGATACGCAGTATTTT.

The sample holds many counts of this clonotype. This chain joins TRBV19 and TRBJ1-2; D is unclear. The CDR3 is 12 residues long. The V end was cut by 7 bases, the J end by 6 bases, with 12 bases between. Germline V gene sequence: CDR1 LNHDA, CDR2 SQIVND (reference sequence). Here the CDR3 DNA reads TGTGCCAGTAAGGAGGATCCTGATGGCTACACCTTC. Its protein product is CASKEDPDGYTF. Full variable domain (outside the CDR3, taken from reference TRBV19 and TRBJ1-2): DGGITQSPKYLFRKEGQNVTLSCEQNLNHDAMYWYRQDPGQGLRLIYYSQIVNDFQKGDIAEGYSVSREKKESFPLTVTSAQKNPTAFYLCASKEDPDGYTFGSGTRLTVV.

This clonotype was observed many times. V is TRBV7-3 and J is TRBJ2-3; D might be TRBD1 (6 bases). The germline V gene has CDR1 SGHTA and CDR2 FQGTGA. There are 13 residues in the CDR3. Deletions cut 4 bases from V and 2 bases from J, with 7 bases between. The CDR3 nucleotides are TGTGCCAGCAGCTCAGGGGACACAGATACGCAGTATTTT. Its translation is CASSSGDTDTQYF.

This clonotype has at least ten counts. J is TRBJ1-6 and V is TRBV7-2, with a weak D call TRBD1 (5 bases). V was clipped by 6 bases and J by 4 bases, with 13 bases between them. Germline V gene data show CDR1 as SGHTA and CDR2 as FQGNSA. The CDR3 has 15 amino acids. The CDR3 loop reads CASRGGGSYNSPLHF. CDR3 in DNA: TGTGCCAGCAGGGGCGGGGGGTCTTATAATTCACCCCTCCACTTT.

This chain uses TRBV4-3 with TRBJ2-1; 16 bases fit TRBD2. The junction had 5 bases not matched to a gene; V was cut back by 4 bases and J by 5 bases. The CDR3 runs to 17 residues. The germline gives CDR1 LGHNA, CDR2 YSLEER. DNA of the CDR3: TGCGCCAGCAGCCTAGGGACTAGCGGGGGGGCGAACAATGAGCAGTTCTTC. It encodes CASSLGTSGGANNEQFF.

This clonotype was detected ten times or more. The chain links TRBV29-1 to TRBJ1-2; tentative D call: TRBD1 (5 bases). Trimming removed 7 bases from V and 4 bases from J, with 13 bases in between. Germline values: CDR1 SQVTM, CDR2 ANQGSEA. The CDR3 spans 12 residues. DNA of the CDR3: TGCAGCGCCCCCCAGGGAATCTATGGCTACACCTTC. This gives the protein CSAPQGIYGYTF.

The table lists this clonotype with a few counts. The chain joins TRBV7-9 to TRBJ2-1; no clear D gene. This CDR3 region has 13 residues. Germline values: CDR1 SEHNR, CDR2 FQNEAQ (reference sequence). Trimming stripped 5 bases from V and 7 bases from J, with 12 bases between. The CDR3 reads CASSPKRYNEQFF. The CDR3 DNA is TGTGCCAGCAGCCCCAAGCGTTATAATGAGCAGTTCTTC.

In its sample, this clonotype was seen many times. V usage is TRBV7-2 and J usage is TRBJ1-2; perhaps TRBD1 as D (6 bases). CDR1 is SGHTA, CDR2 FQGNSA, per germline. The CDR3 contains 14 residues. V was trimmed by 3 bases and J by 4 bases, leaving 12 bases between them. CDR3 sequence: CASSFQDRGYGYTF. CDR3 nucleotides: TGTGCCAGCAGCTTCCAGGACAGAGGCTATGGCTACACCTTC.

This chain joins TRBV20-1 and TRBJ2-7; no definite D call. V dropped 4 bases and J dropped 1 base, with 14 bases sitting between them. This CDR3 has 14 residues. Germline-derived CDR1 and CDR2 are DFQATT and SNEGSKA (reference sequence). CDR3 amino acids: CSAKRDGVSYEQYF. The DNA of the CDR3 is TGCAGTGCTAAAAGAGACGGAGTATCCTACGAGCAGTACTTC.